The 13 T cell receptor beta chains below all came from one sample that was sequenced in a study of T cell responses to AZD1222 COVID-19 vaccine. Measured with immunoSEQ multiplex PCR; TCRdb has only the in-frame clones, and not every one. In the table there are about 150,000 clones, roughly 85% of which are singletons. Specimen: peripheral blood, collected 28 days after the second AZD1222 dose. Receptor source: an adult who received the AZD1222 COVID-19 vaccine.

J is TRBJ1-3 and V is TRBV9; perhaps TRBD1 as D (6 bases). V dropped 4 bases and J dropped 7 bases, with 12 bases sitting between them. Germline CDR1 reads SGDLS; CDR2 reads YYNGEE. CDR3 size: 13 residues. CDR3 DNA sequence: TGTGCCAGCAGCCAGGGGACGGAGAACACCATATATTTT. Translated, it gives CASSQGTENTIYF.

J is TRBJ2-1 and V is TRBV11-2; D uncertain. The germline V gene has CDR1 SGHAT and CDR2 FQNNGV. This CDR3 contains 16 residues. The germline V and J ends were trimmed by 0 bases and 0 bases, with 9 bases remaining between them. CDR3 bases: TGTGCCAGCAGCTTAGATTGGGCGAGCTCCTACAATGAGCAGTTCTTC. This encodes CASSLDWASSYNEQFF. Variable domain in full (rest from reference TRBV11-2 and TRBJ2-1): EAGVAQSPRYKIIEKRQSVAFWCNPISGHATLYWYQQILGQGPKLLIQFQNNGVVDDSQLPKDRFSAERLKGVDSTLKIQPAKLEDSAVYLCASSLDWASSYNEQFFGPGTRLTVL.

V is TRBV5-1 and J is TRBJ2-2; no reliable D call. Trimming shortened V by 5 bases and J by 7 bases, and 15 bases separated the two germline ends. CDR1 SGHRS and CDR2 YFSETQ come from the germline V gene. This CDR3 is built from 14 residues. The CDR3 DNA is TGCGCCAGCAGTGTTGGTGGGCCTGACGGGGAGCTGTTTTTT. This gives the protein CASSVGGPDGELFF.

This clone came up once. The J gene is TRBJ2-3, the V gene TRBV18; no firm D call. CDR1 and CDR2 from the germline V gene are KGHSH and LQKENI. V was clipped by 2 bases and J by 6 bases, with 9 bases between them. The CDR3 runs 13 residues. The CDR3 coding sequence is TGTGCCAGCTCACCAAACTTGGACGATACGCAGTATTTT. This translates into CASSPNLDDTQYF.

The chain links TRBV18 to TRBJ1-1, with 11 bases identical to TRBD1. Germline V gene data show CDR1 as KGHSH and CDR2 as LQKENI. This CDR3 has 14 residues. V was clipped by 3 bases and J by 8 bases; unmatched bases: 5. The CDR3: CASSPGTGGGEAFF. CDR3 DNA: TGTGCCAGCTCACCTGGGACAGGGGGTGGGGAAGCTTTCTTT.

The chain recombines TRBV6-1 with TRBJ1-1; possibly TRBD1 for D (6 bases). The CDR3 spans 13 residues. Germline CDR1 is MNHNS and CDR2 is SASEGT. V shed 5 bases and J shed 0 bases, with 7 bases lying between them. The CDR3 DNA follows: TGTGCCAGCAGTCGGACAGTGAACACTGAAGCTTTCTTT. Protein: CASSRTVNTEAFF.

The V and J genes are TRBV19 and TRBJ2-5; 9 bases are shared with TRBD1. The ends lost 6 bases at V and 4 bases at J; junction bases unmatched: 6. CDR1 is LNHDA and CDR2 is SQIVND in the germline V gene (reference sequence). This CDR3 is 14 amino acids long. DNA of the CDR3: TGTGCCAGTAGCCGCGGACAGGGGTTAGAGACCCAGTACTTC. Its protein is CASSRGQGLETQYF.

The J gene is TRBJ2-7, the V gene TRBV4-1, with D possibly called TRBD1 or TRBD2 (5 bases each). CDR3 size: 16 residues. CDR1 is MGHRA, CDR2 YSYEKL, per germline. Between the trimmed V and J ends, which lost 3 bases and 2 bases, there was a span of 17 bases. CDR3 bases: TGCGCCAGCAGCCACCAATGGGGGTCCGCTACCTACGAGCAGTACTTC. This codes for CASSHQWGSATYEQYF.

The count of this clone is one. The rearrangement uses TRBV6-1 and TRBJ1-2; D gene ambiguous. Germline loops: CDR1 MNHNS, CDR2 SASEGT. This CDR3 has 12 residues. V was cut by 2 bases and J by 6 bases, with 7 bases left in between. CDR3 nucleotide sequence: TGTGCCAGCAGTGAACGGCAGGATGGCTACACCTTC. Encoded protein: CASSERQDGYTF.

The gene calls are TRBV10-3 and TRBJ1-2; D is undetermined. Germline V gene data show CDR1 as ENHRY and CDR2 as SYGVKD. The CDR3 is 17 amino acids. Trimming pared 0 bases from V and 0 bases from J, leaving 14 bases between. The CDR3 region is CAISESRSLLANYGYTF. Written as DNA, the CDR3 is TGTGCCATCAGTGAGTCGAGGAGCTTGCTAGCTAACTATGGCTACACCTTC.

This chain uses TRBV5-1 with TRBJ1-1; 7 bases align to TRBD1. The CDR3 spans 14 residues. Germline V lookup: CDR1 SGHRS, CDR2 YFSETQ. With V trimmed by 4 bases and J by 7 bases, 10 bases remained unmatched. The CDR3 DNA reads TGCGCCAGCAGCCCAGACAGGGAAGAGGGTGAAGCTTTCTTT. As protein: CASSPDREEGEAFF.

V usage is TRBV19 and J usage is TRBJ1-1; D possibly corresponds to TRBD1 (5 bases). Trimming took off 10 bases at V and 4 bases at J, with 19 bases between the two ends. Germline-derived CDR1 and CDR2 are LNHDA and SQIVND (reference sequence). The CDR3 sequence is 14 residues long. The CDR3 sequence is CATRLGEESTEAFF. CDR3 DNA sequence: TGTGCCACTAGACTGGGGGAGGAGAGCACTGAAGCTTTCTTT.

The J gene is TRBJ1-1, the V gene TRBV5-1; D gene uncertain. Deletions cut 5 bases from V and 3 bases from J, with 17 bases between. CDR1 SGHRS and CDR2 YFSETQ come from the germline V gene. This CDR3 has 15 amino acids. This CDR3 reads CASSQGSGIHTEAFF. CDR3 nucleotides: TGCGCCAGCAGTCAAGGGTCAGGAATACACACTGAAGCTTTCTTT. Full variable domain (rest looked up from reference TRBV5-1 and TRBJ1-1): KAGVTQTPRYLIKTRGQQVTLSCSPISGHRSVSWYQQTPGQGLQFLFEYFSETQRNKGNFPGRFSGRQFSNSRSEMNVSTLELGDSALYLCASSQGSGIHTEAFFGQGTRLTVV.